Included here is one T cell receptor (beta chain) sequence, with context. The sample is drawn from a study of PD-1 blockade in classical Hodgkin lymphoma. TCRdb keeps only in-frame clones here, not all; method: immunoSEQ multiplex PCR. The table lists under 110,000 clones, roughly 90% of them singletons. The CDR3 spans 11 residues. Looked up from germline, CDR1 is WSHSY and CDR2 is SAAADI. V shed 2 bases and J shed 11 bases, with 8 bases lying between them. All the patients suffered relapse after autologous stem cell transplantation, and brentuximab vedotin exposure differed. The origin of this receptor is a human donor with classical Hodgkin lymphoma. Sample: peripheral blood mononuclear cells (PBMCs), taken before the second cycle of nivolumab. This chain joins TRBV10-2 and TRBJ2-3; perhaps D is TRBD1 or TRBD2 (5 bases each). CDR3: CASSEGDRQYF. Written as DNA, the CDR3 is TGCGCCAGCAGTGAGGGGGACCGGCAGTATTTT.